Shown below are 14 T cell receptor beta chains from a single sample sequenced in a study of T cells expressing NK-cell markers. With the 5' RACE reads reprocessed, TCRdb shows one record per CDR3 protein and no DNA. This table lists approximately 110,000 distinct CDR3 sequences. Source material: blood T cells: a sorted CD56 or NKG2C T cell subset, CD4+ or CD8+ T cells, or bulk PBMC T cells (not recorded which). Source of these receptors: a woman aged 18 to 75 in good health.

The chain employs TRBV29-1 and TRBJ2-2; TCRdb lists TRBD1, though no DNA is available to test this call. Per the germline V gene, CDR1 is SQVTM and CDR2 is ANQGSEA. This CDR3 has 15 amino acids. The CDR3 loop reads CSVSGRKANTGELFF.

The rearrangement links TRBV19 to TRBJ1-1; there is no DNA to check the TCRdb D call of TRBD1. The CDR3 runs 12 residues. From germline, CDR1 is LNHDA and CDR2 SQIVND (reference sequence). This CDR3 is CASRHGATEAFF. The full variable domain, rest sourced from reference TRBV19 and TRBJ1-1, is DGGITQSPKYLFRKEGQNVTLSCEQNLNHDAMYWYRQDPGQGLRLIYYSQIVNDFQKGDIAEGYSVSREKKESFPLTVTSAQKNPTAFYLCASRHGATEAFFGQGTRLTVV.

V usage is TRBV5-6 and J usage is TRBJ2-7; as DNA is missing, the TRBD1 call by TCRdb cannot be tested. Germline V gene data show CDR1 as SGHDT and CDR2 as YYEEEE. This CDR3 region has 12 residues. CDR3 region: CASSFLQGEQYF.

The chain employs TRBV7-2 and TRBJ1-6; the TCRdb call, TRBD1, lacks DNA for checking. Germline CDR1 reads SGHTA; CDR2 reads FQGNSA. The CDR3 consists of 13 residues. The CDR3: CAGEGQDSSPLHF.

The chain recombines TRBV12-3 or TRBV12-4 with TRBJ1-1; TCRdb gives TRBD1 as the D gene, but with no DNA this cannot be confirmed. The CDR3 runs to 16 residues. CDR3 sequence: CASSSYLWAGTAEAFF.

Here the CDR3 reads CASSVADWEQFF. The V gene is TRBV9, the J gene TRBJ2-1; TCRdb lists TRBD2, though no DNA is available to test this call. The CDR3 totals 12 residues. The germline V gene has CDR1 SGDLS and CDR2 YYNGEE.

The CDR3 reads CASSYGTENNSPLHF. The chain uses TRBV6-5 and TRBJ1-6; lacking DNA, the TRBD1 call made by TCRdb goes unchecked. The CDR3 sequence is 15 residues long. The germline CDR1 and CDR2 sequences are MNHEY and SVGAGI.

V and J are TRBV20-1 and TRBJ2-6; the D call from TCRdb, TRBD1, cannot be confirmed without DNA. CDR1 and CDR2 from the germline V gene are DFQATT and SNEGSKA (reference sequence). CDR3 length: 22 amino acids. The CDR3 here is CSAREPGQGATSPWPGANVLTF.

The chain recombines TRBV20-1 with TRBJ2-3; TCRdb proposes TRBD1, but this gene call is untestable without DNA. Germline V CDR1 and CDR2: DFQATT, SNEGSKA (reference sequence). This CDR3 has 14 residues. The CDR3 protein is CSAQGTPRTDTQYF.

The gene calls are TRBV20-1 and TRBJ1-2; TCRdb's D gene call, TRBD1, goes unchecked for lack of DNA. There are 16 residues in the CDR3. Per the germline V gene, CDR1 is DFQATT and CDR2 is SNEGSKA (reference sequence). The CDR3 spells CSARTYIQGGNYGYTF.

The chain uses TRBV29-1 and TRBJ2-6. The CDR3 is made up of 16 amino acids. Germline assignment: CDR1 SQVTM and CDR2 ANQGSEA. The CDR3 protein is CSVVLPGRSGANVLTF.

This rearrangement joins TRBV10-3 to TRBJ2-1; TCRdb's assignment of TRBD2 cannot be checked, as there is no DNA. Germline-derived CDR1 and CDR2 are ENHRY and SYGVKD. CDR3 length: 14 residues. CDR3 region: CASKEAGDANEQFF.

J is TRBJ2-5 and V is TRBV20-1; absent DNA, TCRdb's TRBD2 call cannot be checked. CDR1 and CDR2 (germline): DFQATT, SNEGSKA (reference sequence). The length of the CDR3 is 13 residues. Here the CDR3 reads CSARTSGEETQYF.

The chain is built from TRBV4-1 and TRBJ1-2; the D gene TCRdb calls, TRBD1, cannot be checked with no DNA. The CDR3 totals 15 residues. The V gene's germline CDR1 is MGHRA and CDR2 YSYEKL. Here the CDR3 reads CASSQDRAANYGYTF.